This is a list of T cell receptor beta chains from one sample in a study of neoadjuvant anti-PD-1 for oral cavity cancer. TCRdb keeps only in-frame clones here, not all; method: immunoSEQ multiplex PCR. Of about 13,000 clones listed, over 60% are singletons. The sample here was PBMCs, taken after nivolumab (anti-PD-1) treatment. Receptors originate from a person aged 40 to 85 with oral cavity squamous cell carcinoma. Each CDR3 is given with its conserved first and last residue. D genes are given only for firm matches. The size entry is marked missing in some rows and otherwise reads once, few, many or a size class.

>TRBV19|NA|TRBJ2-5|few
TGTGCCAGTAGTATAGGACTGAGAGAGACCCAGTACTTC
CASSIGLRETQYF
>TRBV7-2|NA|TRBJ2-1|NA
TGTGCCAGCAGCTTAGATGGACCGTTGGATGAGCAGTTCTTC
CASSLDGPLDEQFF
>TRBV7-2|TRBD2|TRBJ2-1|few
TGTGCCAGCAGCTTATCTGCCGGGACTACCACCTACAATGAGCAGTTCTTC
CASSLSAGTTTYNEQFF
>TRBV27|TRBD2|TRBJ2-7|NA
TGTGCCAGCAGGGGGACTAGCGGCCCCTACGAGCAGTACTTC
CASRGTSGPYEQYF
>TRBV5-1|NA|TRBJ1-1|few
TGCGCCAGCAGCTTGGCCGGGGGGCCGGTGAACACTGAAGCTTTCTTT
CASSLAGGPVNTEAFF
>TRBV30|NA|TRBJ1-5|NA
TGTGCCTGGAGTCGCGGCTCTCCGGAGACAGCTAGCAATCAGCCCCAGCATTTT
CAWSRGSPETASNQPQHF
>TRBV5-1|NA|TRBJ2-1|NA
TGCGCCAGCAGCCCTCCGCTAGGCCTAGACAATGAGCAGTTCTTC
CASSPPLGLDNEQFF
>TRBV29-1|TRBD2|TRBJ2-1|NA
TGCAGCGTTGGAGCTACCGGGACTAGTATTAATGAGCAGTTCTTC
CSVGATGTSINEQFF
>TRBV5-1|TRBD2|TRBJ2-1|NA
TGCGCCAGCCAGATCTGGGAGGGCCCGGGTGAGCAGTTCTTC
CASQIWEGPGEQFF
>TRBV6-5|NA|TRBJ2-7|NA
TGTGCCAGCGCGCCCTCCAGGGGAAACGAGCAGTACTTC
CASAPSRGNEQYF
>TRBV7-2|TRBD1|TRBJ1-2|few
TGTGCCAGCAGCTCGCGGGACAGGGCAACAGGCTACACCTTC
CASSSRDRATGYTF
>TRBV9|TRBD2|TRBJ2-5|NA
TGTGCCAGCAGCCCCCTGGCGGGAGGGCCGGAAACAGAGACCCAGTACTTC
CASSPLAGGPETETQYF
>TRBV7-3|TRBD1|TRBJ2-1|NA
TGTGCCAGCAGCAAAGGACAGGGACCATACAATGAGCAGTTCTTC
CASSKGQGPYNEQFF
>TRBV25-1|NA|TRBJ2-5|NA
TGTGCCAGCAGTAAAGTGTGGCAGGGTGGAGAGACCCAGTACTTC
CASSKVWQGGETQYF
>TRBV30|TRBD2|TRBJ2-3|once
TGTGCCTGGGTGCGGGAGAGCACAGATACGCAGTATTTT
CAWVRESTDTQYF
>TRBV6-6|NA|TRBJ2-7|NA
TGTGCCAGCAGTTACTTAGGGGACGAGCAGTACTTC
CASSYLGDEQYF
>TRBV5-1|NA|TRBJ2-3|NA
TGCGCCAGCAGCTGGACAGTTAACACAGATACGCAGTATTTT
CASSWTVNTDTQYF
>TRBV28|TRBD2|TRBJ2-2|NA
TGTGCCAGCGAGGGGGCGGGAGGGCAGTACACCGGGGAGCTGTTTTTT
CASEGAGGQYTGELFF
>TRBV7-3|TRBD2|TRBJ2-1|NA
TGTGCCAGCAGCTTGGGACTAGGGCGGGAATACAATGAGCAGTTCTTC
CASSLGLGREYNEQFF
>TRBV4-1|TRBD1|TRBJ2-5|NA
TGCGCCAGCAGCCAAGAGAAAGGCGGGACAGGGCGAAGCGAGACCCAGTACTTC
CASSQEKGGTGRSETQYF
>TRBV10-3|TRBD2|TRBJ2-3|NA
TGTGCCATCAGTGAGCCCGCGGGAGTAACAGATACGCAGTATTTT
CAISEPAGVTDTQYF
>TRBV27|TRBD1|TRBJ2-2|NA
TGTGCCAGCAGCCGGGACAGCCCTCTCGCGCTGTTTTTT
CASSRDSPLALFF